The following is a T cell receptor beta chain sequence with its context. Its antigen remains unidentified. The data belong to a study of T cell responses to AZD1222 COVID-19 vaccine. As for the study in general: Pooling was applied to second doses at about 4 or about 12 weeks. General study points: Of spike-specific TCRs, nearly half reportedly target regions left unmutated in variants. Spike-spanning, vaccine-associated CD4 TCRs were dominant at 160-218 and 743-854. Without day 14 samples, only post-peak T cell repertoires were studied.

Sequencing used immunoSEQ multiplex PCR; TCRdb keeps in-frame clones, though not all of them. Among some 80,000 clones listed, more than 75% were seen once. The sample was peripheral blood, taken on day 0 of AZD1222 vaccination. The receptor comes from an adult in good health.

The CDR3 bases are TGTGCCAGCAGCTTAGCCGGCGCAGGATATAATGAAAAACTGTTTTTT. Its translation is CASSLAGAGYNEKLFF. The chain couples TRBV7-9 to TRBJ1-4; D uncertain. This CDR3 has 16 amino acids. Between the trimmed V and J ends, which lost 0 bases and 4 bases, there was a span of 12 bases. Germline loops: CDR1 SEHNR, CDR2 FQNEAQ (reference sequence).